The clone carrying this T cell receptor (beta chain) showed up just a few times. This entry is derived from a study of blood T cells in healthy people across ages. A second PCR of 7 to 11 cycles used a sample-barcoded 5' primer and a J-beta primer mix. TCRdb passed the 5' RACE reads through MiXCR, listing each CDR3 protein once. Of over 600,000 distinct CDR3 sequences listed, about half are singletons. J gave up 5 bases and V 5 bases, and 9 bases lay outside the gene matches. The CDR3 loop spans 15 amino acids. The germline CDR1 and CDR2 sequences are SEHNR and FQNEAQ (reference sequence). The material sequenced was blood. The clonotype comes from an elderly man in good health. The chain has TRBV7-9 and TRBJ2-1, with 7 bases identical to TRBD2. Here the CDR3 DNA reads TGTGCCAGCAGCAACTCTAGCGGAACCCACAATGAGCAGTTCTTC. It codes for CASSNSSGTHNEQFF. The complete variable domain, with remaining parts taken from reference TRBV7-9 and TRBJ2-1, reads DTGVSQNPRHKITKRGQNVTFRCDPISEHNRLYWYRQTLGQGPEFLTYFQNEAQLEKSRLLSDRFSAERPKGSFSTLEIQRTEQGDSAMYLCASSNSSGTHNEQFFGPGTRLTVL.